This T cell receptor (beta chain) was found in a study of beta chain features in type 1 diabetes. The authors reverse transcribed all of the isolated RNA, so sequencing captured expressed TCRB transcripts. Using immunoSEQ multiplex PCR, the repertoire was profiled, and TCRdb retains in-frame clones only, with some absent. The table records about 320,000 clones, around 15% of them present only once. This clone showed up just a few times. Germline V lookup: CDR1 SEHNR, CDR2 FQNEAQ (reference sequence). V lost 1 base and J lost 7; bases outside the gene matches: 7. The CDR3 length is 15 residues. Sequenced: central memory CD4+ T cells from blood. The rearrangement links TRBV7-9 to TRBJ2-1, with 7 bases matching TRBD2. The sequence was obtained from a man between 25 and 39 years old in good health. This CDR3 is CASSLEGGPLNEQFF. CDR3 sequence (DNA): TGTGCCAGCAGCTTAGAGGGAGGGCCTCTAAATGAGCAGTTCTTC.